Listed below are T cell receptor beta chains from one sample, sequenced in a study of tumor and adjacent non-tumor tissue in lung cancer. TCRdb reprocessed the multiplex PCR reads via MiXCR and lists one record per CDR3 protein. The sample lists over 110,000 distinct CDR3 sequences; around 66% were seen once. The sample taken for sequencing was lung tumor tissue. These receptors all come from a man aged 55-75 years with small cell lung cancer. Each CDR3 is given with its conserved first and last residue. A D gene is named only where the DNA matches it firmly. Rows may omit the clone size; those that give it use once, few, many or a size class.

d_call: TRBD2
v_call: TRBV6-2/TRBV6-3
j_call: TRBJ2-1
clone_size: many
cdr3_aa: CASGLAGGREQFF
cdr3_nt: TGTGCCAGCGGACTAGCGGGAGGGCGTGAGCAGTTCTTC

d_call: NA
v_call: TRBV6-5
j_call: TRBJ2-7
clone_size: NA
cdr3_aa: CASSYSDGAGSYEQCF
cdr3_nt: TGTGCCAGCAGTTACTCGGATGGCGCAGGTTCCTACGAGCAGTGCTTC

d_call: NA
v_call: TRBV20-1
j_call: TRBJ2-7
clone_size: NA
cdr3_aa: CSARDPAWPYEQYF
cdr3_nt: TGCAGTGCTAGAGACCCCGCATGGCCCTACGAGCAGTACTTC

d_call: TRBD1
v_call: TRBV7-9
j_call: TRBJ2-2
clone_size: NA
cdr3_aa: CASSSRDRGVNTGELFF
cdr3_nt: TGTGCCAGCAGCTCCCGGGACAGGGGGGTGAACACCGGGGAGCTGTTTTTT

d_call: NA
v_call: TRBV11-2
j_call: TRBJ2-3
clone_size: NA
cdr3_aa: CASSLSLAIPDTQYF
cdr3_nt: TGTGCCAGCAGCCTGTCGCTAGCAATCCCAGATACACAGTATTTT

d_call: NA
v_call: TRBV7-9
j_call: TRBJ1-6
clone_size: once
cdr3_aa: CASSLVGPRSPHF
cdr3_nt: TGTGCCAGCAGCTTAGTAGGTCCTCGGTCCCCCCACTTT

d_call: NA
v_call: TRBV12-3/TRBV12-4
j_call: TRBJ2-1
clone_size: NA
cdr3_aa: CASSLAGGRSGNSEQFF
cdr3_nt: TGTGCCAGCAGTTTAGCGGGGGGCCGGAGTGGAAACAGTGAGCAGTTCTTC

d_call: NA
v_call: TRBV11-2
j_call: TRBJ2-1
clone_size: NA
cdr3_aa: CASSLGWGSIDEQFF
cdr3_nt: TGTGCCAGCAGCTTAGGCTGGGGAAGTATTGATGAGCAGTTCTTC

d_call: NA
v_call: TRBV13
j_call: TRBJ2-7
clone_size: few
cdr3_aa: CASSSGRVTYEQYF
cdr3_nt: TGTGCCAGCAGCTCCGGACGGGTAACCTACGAGCAGTACTTC

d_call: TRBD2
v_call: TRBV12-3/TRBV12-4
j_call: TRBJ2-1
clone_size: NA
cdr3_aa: CAISFATSGRPYNEQFF
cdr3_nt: TGTGCCATCAGTTTTGCAACTAGCGGGAGACCCTACAATGAGCAATTCTTC

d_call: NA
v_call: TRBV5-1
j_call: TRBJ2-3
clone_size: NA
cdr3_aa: CASSPTLGDWADTQYF
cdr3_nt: TGCGCCAGCAGCCCAACCTTAGGGGATTGGGCAGATACGCAGTATTTT

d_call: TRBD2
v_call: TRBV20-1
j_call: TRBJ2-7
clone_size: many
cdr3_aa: CSARSPGLAGAHEQYF
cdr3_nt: TGCAGTGCTAGATCTCCTGGACTAGCGGGAGCTCACGAGCAGTACTTC

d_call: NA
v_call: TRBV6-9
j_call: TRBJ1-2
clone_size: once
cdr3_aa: CASRVPGWQIKPAQNNYGYTF
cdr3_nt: TGTGCCAGCAGGGTACCGGGATGGCAAATCAAGCCGGCTCAGAATAACTATGGCTACACCTTC

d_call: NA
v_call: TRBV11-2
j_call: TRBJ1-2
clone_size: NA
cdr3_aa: CVSRATGTELLGYTF
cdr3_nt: TGTGTCAGCAGAGCGACGGGGACGGAACTCCTCGGCTACACCTTC

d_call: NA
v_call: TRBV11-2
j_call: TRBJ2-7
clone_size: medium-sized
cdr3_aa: CASSLISRGGEQYF
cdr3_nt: TGTGCCAGCAGCTTAATCTCCAGGGGCGGCGAGCAGTACTTC

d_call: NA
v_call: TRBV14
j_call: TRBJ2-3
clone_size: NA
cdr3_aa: CASSRSPGGTRYF
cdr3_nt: TGTGCCAGCAGCCGAAGCCCGGGGGGCACGCGGTATTTT

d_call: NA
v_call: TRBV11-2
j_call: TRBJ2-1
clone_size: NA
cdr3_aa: CVSSRIASNEQLF
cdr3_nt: TGTGTCAGCAGCCGGATAGCGAGCAATGAGCAGCTCTTC

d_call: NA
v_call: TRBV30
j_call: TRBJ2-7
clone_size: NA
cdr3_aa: CAWSDILGITAYEQYF
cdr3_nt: TGTGCCTGGAGTGACATCCTAGGGATCACAGCCTACGAGCAGTACTTC

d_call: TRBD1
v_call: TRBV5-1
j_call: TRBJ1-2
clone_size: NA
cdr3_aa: CASSGGQGWGYTF
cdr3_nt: TGTGCCAGCAGCGGGGGACAGGGATGGGGCTACACCTTC

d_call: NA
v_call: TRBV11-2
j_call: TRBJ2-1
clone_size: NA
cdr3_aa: CASLKRQGDNDQLF
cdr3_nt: TGTGCCAGCCTGAAGCGGCAGGGCGACAATGATCAGCTCTTC

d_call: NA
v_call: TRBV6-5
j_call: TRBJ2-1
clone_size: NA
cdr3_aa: CASSVPGGDEVF
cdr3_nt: TGTGCTAGCAGCGTCCCCGGGGGCGATGAGGTCTTC

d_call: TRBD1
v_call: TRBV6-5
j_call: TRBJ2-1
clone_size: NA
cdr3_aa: CSYSRQGSYNEQFF
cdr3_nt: TGTTCCTACAGTCGACAGGGGTCCTACAATGAGCAGTTCTTC

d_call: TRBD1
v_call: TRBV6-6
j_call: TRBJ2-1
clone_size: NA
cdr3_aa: CASSFGQGVGNGEFF
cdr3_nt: TGTGCCAGCAGTTTTGGACAGGGGGTTGGAAATGGGGAGTTCTTC

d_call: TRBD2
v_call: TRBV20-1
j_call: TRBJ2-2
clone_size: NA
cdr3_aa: CSASKRGGTGELFF
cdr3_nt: TGCAGTGCTAGTAAGCGGGGGGGCACCGGGGAGCTGTTTTTT

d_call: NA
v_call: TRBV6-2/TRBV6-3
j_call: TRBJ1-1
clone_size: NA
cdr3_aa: CDSRAWTVNTEAFF
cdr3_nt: TGTGACAGCAGGGCCTGGACAGTGAACACTGAAGCTTTCTTT

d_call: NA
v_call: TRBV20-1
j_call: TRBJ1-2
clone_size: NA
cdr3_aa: CSAEPVNCGYTF
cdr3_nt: TGCAGTGCTGAGCCGGTTAACTGTGGCTACACCTTC

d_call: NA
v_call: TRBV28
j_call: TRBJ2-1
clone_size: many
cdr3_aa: CASRGAGTNYNEQFF
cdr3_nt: TGTGCCAGCAGAGGGGCCGGGACAAATTACAATGAGCAGTTCTTC

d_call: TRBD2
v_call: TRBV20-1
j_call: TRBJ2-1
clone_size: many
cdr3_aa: CSARDPGRTSGYNEQFF
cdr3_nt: TGCAGTGCTAGAGATCCAGGGAGGACTAGCGGCTACAATGAGCAGTTCTTC

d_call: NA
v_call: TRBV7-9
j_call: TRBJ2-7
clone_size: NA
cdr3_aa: CASSTQAGEQYF
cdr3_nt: TGTGCCAGCAGCACCCAAGCTGGCGAGCAGTACTTC

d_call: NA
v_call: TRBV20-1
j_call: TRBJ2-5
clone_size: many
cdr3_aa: CSARVGGSKRETQYF
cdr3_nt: TGCAGTGCTAGAGTTGGCGGCTCCAAGCGGGAGACCCAGTACTTC

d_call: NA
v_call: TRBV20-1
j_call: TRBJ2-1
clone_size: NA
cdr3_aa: CNARGASYNEQFF
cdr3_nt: TGCAATGCTAGAGGGGCTTCTTACAATGAGCAGTTCTTC